This passage covers 8 T cell receptor beta chains from one sample sequenced in a study of blood T cell repertoires in COVID-19. Data came from immunoSEQ multiplex PCR; TCRdb stores just in-frame clones and leaves some out. The repertoire holds about 140,000 clones, with roughly 80% as singletons. Sequencing input: peripheral blood. The receptors derive from a human donor in a cohort sampled during active COVID-19.

The CDR3 protein is CASSLVQVGWDQYF. In DNA form, the CDR3 reads TGTGCCAGCAGCTTGGTACAGGTGGGGTGGGACCAGTACTTC. This rearrangement joins TRBV5-5 to TRBJ2-5, with a weak D call TRBD1 (5 bases). The germline V gene encodes CDR1 SGHKS and CDR2 YYEKEE (reference sequence). The CDR3 is made up of 14 amino acids. V shed 0 bases and J shed 10 bases, with 16 bases lying between them.

This clone was picked up a small number of times. The chain carries TRBV5-4 and TRBJ1-6; 10 nucleotides match TRBD1. J lost 8 bases, V lost 3 bases, and 5 bases had no gene match. CDR3 size: 15 residues. Germline-derived CDR1 and CDR2 are SGHNT and YYREEE (reference sequence). CDR3 loop: CASSSGTGAYSPLHF. The CDR3 DNA follows: TGTGCCAGCAGCTCCGGGACAGGGGCTTATTCACCCCTCCACTTT.

The chain uses TRBV21-1 and TRBJ2-2; the table calls TRBD2, which could not be checked here. TRBV21-1 is a pseudogene locus. The CDR3 is 19 residues long. The CDR3 loop reads CASSLIYSGGARITGELFF. The CDR3 region has the DNA TGTGCCAGCAGCCTCATATACAGCGGGGGGGCCAGGATCACCGGGGAGCTGTTTTTT.

The chain carries TRBV9 and TRBJ2-7; the D gene is possibly TRBD2 (5 bases). V lost 2 bases to trimming and J lost 4 bases, with 16 bases between them. This CDR3 has 15 amino acids. From germline, CDR1 is SGDLS and CDR2 YYNGEE. The CDR3 region has the DNA TGTGCCAGCAGCGTTGGTGGCAAGTCGGGGTACGAGCAGTACTTC. It yields the protein CASSVGGKSGYEQYF.

CDR3 DNA sequence: TGTGCCAGCAGCTTAGCCGCGGGACTAGCGGGGGGGAAAGTCAATGAGCAGTTCTTC. The encoded protein is CASSLAAGLAGGKVNEQFF. This sequence joins TRBV7-9 and TRBJ2-1, with 16 nucleotides matching TRBD2. The germline gives CDR1 SEHNR, CDR2 FQNEAQ (reference sequence). The CDR3 covers 19 residues. J lost 6 bases, V lost 0 bases, and 8 bases had no gene match.

The chain joins TRBV6-5 to TRBJ2-7; the D is unclear. CDR3 length equals 13 residues. Germline CDR1 MNHEY, CDR2 SVGAGI. V lost 9 bases and J 6 bases, leaving 18 bases between the germline ends. The CDR3 bases are TGTGCCAGGAACAGAGACCCTCCGTGCGAGCAGTACTTC. Protein: CARNRDPPCEQYF.

The V and J genes are TRBV11-2 and TRBJ2-6; 7 positions agree with TRBD1. CDR1 SGHAT and CDR2 FQNNGV come from the germline V gene. Trimming at V came to 5 bases and at J to 2 bases, leaving 3 bases not matched to a gene. CDR3 length: 15 residues. The CDR3 bases are TGTGCCAGCAGCCCTCAGGGGGCTGGGGCCAACGTCCTGACTTTC. This sequence encodes CASSPQGAGANVLTF.

A note on this clone: At the DNA level, this CDR3 is encoded by other sequences in the same sample as well. The chain uses TRBV27 and TRBJ1-2, with 9 bases lining up with TRBD1. Germline CDR1 and CDR2: MNHEY and SMNVEV (reference sequence). With 5 bases clipped from V and 7 bases from J, the junction kept 5 bases outside the gene matches. This CDR3 has 13 residues. The CDR3 DNA is TGTGCCAGCAGTCTACAGGGGGCAAGTGGCTACACCTTC. Amino acids: CASSLQGASGYTF.